What follows is one TCR beta chain and its context. The data were taken from a study of blood T cell repertoires in COVID-19. Study summary: Collection of acute and convalescent COVID-19 samples took place in the United States, Italy and Spain.

Original data processing: Reference gene primer amplification in the assay estimated nucleated cell counts. Sequenced by immunoSEQ multiplex PCR; TCRdb stores in-frame clones only, minus some. That table is the source of V, J and clone size, and D and trimming were worked out from the DNA. The sample includes 110,000 to 150,000 clones, around 88% of them seen just once. The ends lost 4 bases at V and 0 bases at J; junction bases unmatched: 7. CDR3 length equals 18 residues. In germline, CDR1 is SGHRS, CDR2 YFSETQ. Input material: peripheral blood. This receptor was identified in a woman aged 55-75 years with acute or convalescent COVID-19. This chain links TRBV5-1 with TRBJ2-4, with TRBD2 matching over 13 bases. In DNA, the CDR3 is TGCGCCAGCAGCCTGGGACTAGCGGGGACCCGAGCCAAAAACATTCAGTACTTC. It specifies CASSLGLAGTRAKNIQYF.